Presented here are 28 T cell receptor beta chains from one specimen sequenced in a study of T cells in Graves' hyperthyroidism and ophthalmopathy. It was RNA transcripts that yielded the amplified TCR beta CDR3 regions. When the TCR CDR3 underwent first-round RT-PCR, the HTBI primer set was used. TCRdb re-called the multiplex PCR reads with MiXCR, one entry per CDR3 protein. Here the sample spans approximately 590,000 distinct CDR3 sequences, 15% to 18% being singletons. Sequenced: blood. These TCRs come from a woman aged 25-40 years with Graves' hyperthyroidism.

Written as DNA, the CDR3 is TGTGCCAGCAGTTCACGACTAGCGGGAGGGTACTGGCGGGAGCTGTTTTTT. Translating gives CASSSRLAGGYWRELFF. V usage is TRBV12-3 or TRBV12-4 and J usage is TRBJ2-2; 14 bases line up with TRBD2. The CDR3 extends over 17 amino acids. V lost 4 bases, J lost 9 bases, and 10 bases stayed unmatched.

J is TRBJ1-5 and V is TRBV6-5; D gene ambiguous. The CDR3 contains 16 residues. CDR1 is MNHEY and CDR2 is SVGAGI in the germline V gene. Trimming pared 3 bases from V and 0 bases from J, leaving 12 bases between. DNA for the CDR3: TGTGCCAGCAGTTATTCCCGCGACAATAGCAATCAGCCCCAGCATTTT. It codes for CASSYSRDNSNQPQHF.

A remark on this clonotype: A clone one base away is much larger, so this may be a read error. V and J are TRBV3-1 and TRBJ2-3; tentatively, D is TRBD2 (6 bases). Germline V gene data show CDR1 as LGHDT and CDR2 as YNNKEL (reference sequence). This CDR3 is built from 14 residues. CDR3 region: CASSHLGEADTRYF. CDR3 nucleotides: TGTGCCAGCAGCCACCTGGGGGAGGCAGATACGCGGTATTTT.

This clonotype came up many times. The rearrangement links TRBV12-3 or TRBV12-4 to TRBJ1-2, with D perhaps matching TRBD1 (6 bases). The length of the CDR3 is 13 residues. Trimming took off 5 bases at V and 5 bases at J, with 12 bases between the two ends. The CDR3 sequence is CASSPTDRYGYTF. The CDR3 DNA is TGTGCCAGCAGTCCCACGGACAGATATGGCTACACCTTC.

The DNA for the CDR3 is TGCGCCAGCAGCGGGGGGGACTTAGAGACCCAGTACTTC. It codes for CASSGGDLETQYF. This chain links TRBV5-1 with TRBJ2-5, with 7 bases identical to TRBD2. CDR3 length: 13 residues. J lost 4 bases, V lost 4 bases, and 4 bases had no gene match. From germline, CDR1 is SGHRS and CDR2 YFSETQ. Looking up the rest from reference TRBV5-1 and TRBJ2-5 gives the full variable domain: KAGVTQTPRYLIKTRGQQVTLSCSPISGHRSVSWYQQTPGQGLQFLFEYFSETQRNKGNFPGRFSGRQFSNSRSEMNVSTLELGDSALYLCASSGGDLETQYFGPGTRLLVL.

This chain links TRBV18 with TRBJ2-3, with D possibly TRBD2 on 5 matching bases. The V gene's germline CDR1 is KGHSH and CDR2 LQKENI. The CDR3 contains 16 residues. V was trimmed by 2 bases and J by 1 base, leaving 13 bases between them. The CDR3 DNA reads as TGTGCCAGCTCACCAATTTCCGGAGGCGGCACAGATACGCAGTATTTT. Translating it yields CASSPISGGGTDTQYF.

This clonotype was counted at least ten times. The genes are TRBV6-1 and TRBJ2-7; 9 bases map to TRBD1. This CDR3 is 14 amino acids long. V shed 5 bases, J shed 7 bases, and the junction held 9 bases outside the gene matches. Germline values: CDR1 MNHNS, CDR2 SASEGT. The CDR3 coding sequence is TGTGCCAGCAGTAGGGACAGGGATTGGGGGGAGCAGTACTTC. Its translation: CASSRDRDWGEQYF.

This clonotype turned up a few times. CDR3 in DNA: TGTGCCAGCAGTGGGACTAGGCCCAATGAGCAGTTCTTC. Residues: CASSGTRPNEQFF. This chain links TRBV12-3 or TRBV12-4 with TRBJ2-1; 8 bases are a match to TRBD2. The CDR3 extends over 13 amino acids. The ends lost 5 bases at V and 6 bases at J; junction bases unmatched: 3.

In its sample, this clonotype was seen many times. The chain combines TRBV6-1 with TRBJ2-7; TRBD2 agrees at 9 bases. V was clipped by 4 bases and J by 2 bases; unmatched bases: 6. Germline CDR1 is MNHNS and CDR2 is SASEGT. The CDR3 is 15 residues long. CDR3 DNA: TGTGCCAGCAGTGCTAGCGGGAATCCGCCCTACGAGCAGTACTTC. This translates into CASSASGNPPYEQYF.

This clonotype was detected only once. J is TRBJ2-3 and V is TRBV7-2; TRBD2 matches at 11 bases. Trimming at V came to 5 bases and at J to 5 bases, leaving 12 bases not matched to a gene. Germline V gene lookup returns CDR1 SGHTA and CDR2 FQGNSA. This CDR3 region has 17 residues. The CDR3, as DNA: TGTGCCAGCAGCCGATGGGCGGGAACTAGCGGGAGAGATACGCAGTATTTT. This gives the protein CASSRWAGTSGRDTQYF.

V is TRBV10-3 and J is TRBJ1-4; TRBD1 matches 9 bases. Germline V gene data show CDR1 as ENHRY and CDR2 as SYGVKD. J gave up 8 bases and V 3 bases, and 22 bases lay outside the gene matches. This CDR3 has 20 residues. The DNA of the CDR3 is TGTGCCATCAGTGAACAATCCGGGACAGGGAGCTTTTTTTTTAACGAAAAACTGTTTTTT. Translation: CAISEQSGTGSFFFNEKLFF.

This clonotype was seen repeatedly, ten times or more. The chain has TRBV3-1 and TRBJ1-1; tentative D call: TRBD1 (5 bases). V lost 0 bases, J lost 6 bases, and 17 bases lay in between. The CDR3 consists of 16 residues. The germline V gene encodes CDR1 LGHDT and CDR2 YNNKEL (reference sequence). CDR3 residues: CASSQDRGRGKAEAFF. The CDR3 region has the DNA TGTGCCAGCAGCCAAGATAGGGGCCGAGGGAAGGCTGAAGCTTTCTTT.

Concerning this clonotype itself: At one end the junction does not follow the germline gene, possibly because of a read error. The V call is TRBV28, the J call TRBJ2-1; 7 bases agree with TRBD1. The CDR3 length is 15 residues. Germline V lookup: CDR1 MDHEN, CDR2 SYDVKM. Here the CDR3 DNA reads TGTGCCAACAGTGGCCCGGGACAGAAATTCAATGAGCAGTTCTTC. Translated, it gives CANSGPGQKFNEQFF. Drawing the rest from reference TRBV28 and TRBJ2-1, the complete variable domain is DVKVTQSSRYLVKRTGEKVFLECVQDMDHENMFWYRQDPGLGLRLIYFSYDVKMKEKGDIPEGYSVSREKKERFSLILESASTNQTSMYLCANSGPGQKFNEQFFGPGTRLTVL.

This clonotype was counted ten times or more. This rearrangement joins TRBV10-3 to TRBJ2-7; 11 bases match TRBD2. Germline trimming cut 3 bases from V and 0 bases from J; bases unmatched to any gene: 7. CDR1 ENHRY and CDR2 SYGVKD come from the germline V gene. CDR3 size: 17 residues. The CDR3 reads CAISETSGSVTSYEQYF. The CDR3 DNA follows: TGTGCCATCAGTGAAACTAGCGGGAGTGTTACCTCCTACGAGCAGTACTTC.

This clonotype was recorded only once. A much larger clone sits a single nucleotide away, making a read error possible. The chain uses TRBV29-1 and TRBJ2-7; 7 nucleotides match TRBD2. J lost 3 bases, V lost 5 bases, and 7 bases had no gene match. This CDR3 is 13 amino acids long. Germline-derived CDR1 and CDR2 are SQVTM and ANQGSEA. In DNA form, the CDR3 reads TGCAGCGTTCGGGCCGGGGGGAACTACGAGCAGTACTTC. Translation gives CSVRAGGNYEQYF.

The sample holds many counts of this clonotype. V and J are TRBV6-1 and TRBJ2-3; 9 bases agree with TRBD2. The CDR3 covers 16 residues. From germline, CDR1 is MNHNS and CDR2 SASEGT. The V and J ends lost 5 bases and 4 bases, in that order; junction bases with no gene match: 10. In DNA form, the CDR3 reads TGTGCCAGCAGTTATCTGTTAGCGGGAGCCCCAGATACGCAGTATTTT. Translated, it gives CASSYLLAGAPDTQYF.

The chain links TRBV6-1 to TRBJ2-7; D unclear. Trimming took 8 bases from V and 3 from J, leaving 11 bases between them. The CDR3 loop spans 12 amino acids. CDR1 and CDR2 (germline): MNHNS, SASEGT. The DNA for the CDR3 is TGTGCCAGCGCTGATGGCCACTACGAGCAGTACTTC. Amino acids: CASADGHYEQYF.

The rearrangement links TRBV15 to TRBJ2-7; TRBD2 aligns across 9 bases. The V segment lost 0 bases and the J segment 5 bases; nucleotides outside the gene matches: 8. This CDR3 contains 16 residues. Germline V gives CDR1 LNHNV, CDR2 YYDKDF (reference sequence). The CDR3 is CATSRDLVSGSHEQYF. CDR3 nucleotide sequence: TGTGCCACCAGCAGAGATCTAGTTAGCGGGAGCCACGAGCAGTACTTC.

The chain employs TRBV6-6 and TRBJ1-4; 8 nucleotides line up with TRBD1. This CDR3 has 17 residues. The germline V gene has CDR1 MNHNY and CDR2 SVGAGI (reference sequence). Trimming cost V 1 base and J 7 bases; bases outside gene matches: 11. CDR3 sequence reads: CASSYLNRTGQAEKLFF. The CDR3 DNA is TGTGCCAGCAGTTACTTGAACCGGACAGGGCAAGCTGAAAAACTGTTTTTT.

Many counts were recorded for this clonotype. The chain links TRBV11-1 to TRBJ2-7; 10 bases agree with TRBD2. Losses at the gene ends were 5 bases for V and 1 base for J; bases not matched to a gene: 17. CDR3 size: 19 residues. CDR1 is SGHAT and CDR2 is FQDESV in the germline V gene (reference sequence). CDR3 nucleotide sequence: TGTGCCAGCAGCGCCGCAGACAGAGCCACTAGCGGGGTTTCCTACGAGCAGTACTTC. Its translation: CASSAADRATSGVSYEQYF.

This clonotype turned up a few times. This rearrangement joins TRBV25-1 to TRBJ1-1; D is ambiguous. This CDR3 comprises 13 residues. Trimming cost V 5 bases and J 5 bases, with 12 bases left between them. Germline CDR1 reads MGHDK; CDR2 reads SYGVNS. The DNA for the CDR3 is TGTGCCAGCAGTCGAACCGGGAGGACTGAAGCTTTCTTT. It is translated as CASSRTGRTEAFF.

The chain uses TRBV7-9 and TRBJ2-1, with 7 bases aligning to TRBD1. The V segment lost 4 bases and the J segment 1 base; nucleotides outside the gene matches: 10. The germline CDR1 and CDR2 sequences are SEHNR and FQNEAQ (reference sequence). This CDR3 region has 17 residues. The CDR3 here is CASSSNRQGRSYNEQFF. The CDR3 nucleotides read TGTGCCAGCAGCTCCAACCGACAGGGACGTTCCTACAATGAGCAGTTCTTC.

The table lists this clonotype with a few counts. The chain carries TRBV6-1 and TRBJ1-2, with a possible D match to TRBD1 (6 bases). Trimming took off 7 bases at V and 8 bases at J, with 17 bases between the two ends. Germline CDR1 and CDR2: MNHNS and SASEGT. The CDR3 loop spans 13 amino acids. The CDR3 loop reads CASTSRGFRGYTF. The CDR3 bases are TGTGCCAGCACGTCAAGGGGGTTCCGGGGCTACACCTTC.

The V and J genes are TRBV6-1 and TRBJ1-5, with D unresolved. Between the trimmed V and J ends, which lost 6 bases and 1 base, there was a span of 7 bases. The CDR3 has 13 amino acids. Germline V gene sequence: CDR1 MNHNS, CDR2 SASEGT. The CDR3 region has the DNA TGTGCCAGCAGGATGGACAGCAATCAGCCCCAGCATTTT. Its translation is CASRMDSNQPQHF.

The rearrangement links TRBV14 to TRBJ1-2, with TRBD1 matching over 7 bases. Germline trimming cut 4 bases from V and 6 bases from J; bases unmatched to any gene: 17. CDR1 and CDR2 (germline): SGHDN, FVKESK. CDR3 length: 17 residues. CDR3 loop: CASSPYWDRPGKNGYTF. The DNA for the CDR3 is TGTGCCAGCAGCCCATACTGGGACAGACCGGGAAAAAATGGCTACACCTTC.

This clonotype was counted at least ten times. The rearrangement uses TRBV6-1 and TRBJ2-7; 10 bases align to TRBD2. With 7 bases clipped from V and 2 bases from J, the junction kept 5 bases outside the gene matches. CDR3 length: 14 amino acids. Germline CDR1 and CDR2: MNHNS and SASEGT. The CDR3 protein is CASNAGTSAYEQYF. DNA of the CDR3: TGTGCCAGCAATGCCGGGACTAGCGCCTACGAGCAGTACTTC.

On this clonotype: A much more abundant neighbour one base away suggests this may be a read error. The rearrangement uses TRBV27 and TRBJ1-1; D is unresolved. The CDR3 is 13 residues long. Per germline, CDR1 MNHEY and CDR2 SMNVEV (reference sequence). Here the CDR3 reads CASSLPGNTEALF. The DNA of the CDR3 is TGTGCCAGCAGTTTACCGGGGAACACTGAAGCTCTCTTT.

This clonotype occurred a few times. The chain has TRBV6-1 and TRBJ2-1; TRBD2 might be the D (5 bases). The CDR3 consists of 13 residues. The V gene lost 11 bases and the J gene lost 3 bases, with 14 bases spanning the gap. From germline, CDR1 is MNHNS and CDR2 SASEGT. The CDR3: CALFVARYNEQFF. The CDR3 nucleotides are TGTGCCCTGTTCGTAGCGCGCTACAATGAGCAGTTCTTC.